This T cell receptor beta chain was identified in a study of cytomegalovirus exposure and HLA in healthy donors. Whole-study context: An analysis done earlier identified fewer than 140 million unique TCR beta sequences from 150 million to 200 million T cells. Study results and limitations: TCR beta sequences reportedly predicted most subjects' HLA-A and HLA-B alleles accurately. About 87% or about 30% of the time was how often most TCR beta V segments were productive, according to an earlier analysis. An analysis that came later showed most CMV-associated TCR beta chains appearing HLA-restricted.

The CDR3 has 13 residues. J lost 6 bases, V lost 6 bases, and 8 bases had no gene match. The germline V gene encodes CDR1 SQVTM and CDR2 ANQGSEA. Turning to this clone: Its antigen is unidentified.

13 Jbeta primers and 60 Vbeta primers were used for the PCR. Measured with immunoSEQ multiplex PCR; TCRdb has only the in-frame clones, and not every one. The sample lists 100,000 to 150,000 clones; more than 75% were seen once. This chain uses TRBV29-1 with TRBJ1-1, with TRBD1 matching over 9 bases. This TCR was recovered from a man aged 25-45 years in good health and CMV-seropositive. Sequenced: PBMCs. The CDR3 DNA reads as TGCAGCGTGGCCCGACAGGGGGTCCCTGAAGCTTTCTTT. Its protein is CSVARQGVPEAFF.